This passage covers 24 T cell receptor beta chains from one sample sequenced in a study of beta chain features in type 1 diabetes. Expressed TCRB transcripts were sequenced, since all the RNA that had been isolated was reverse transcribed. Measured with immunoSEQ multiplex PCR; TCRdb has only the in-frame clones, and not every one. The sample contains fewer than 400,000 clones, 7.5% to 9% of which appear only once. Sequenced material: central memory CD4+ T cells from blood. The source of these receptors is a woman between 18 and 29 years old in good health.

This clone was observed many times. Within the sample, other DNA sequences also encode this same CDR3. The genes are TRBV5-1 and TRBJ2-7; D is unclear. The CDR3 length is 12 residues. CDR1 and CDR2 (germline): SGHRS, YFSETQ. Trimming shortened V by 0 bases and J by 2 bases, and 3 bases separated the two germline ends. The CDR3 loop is CASSLGTYEQYF. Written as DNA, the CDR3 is TGCGCCAGCAGCTTGGGGACCTACGAGCAGTACTTC.

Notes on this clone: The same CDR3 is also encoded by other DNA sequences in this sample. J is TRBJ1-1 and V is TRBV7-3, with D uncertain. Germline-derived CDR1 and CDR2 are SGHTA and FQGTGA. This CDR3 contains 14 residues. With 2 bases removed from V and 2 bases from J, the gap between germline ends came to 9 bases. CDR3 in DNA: TGTGCCAGCAGCTTAGGCCACTCTAACACTGAAGCTTTCTTT. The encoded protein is CASSLGHSNTEAFF.

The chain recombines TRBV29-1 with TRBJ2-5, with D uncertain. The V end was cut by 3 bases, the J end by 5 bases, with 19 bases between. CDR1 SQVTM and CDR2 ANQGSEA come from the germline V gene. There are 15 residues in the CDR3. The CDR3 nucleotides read TGCAGCGTTGAGTTCTGGAGTGACCAAACGGAGACCCAGTACTTC. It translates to CSVEFWSDQTETQYF. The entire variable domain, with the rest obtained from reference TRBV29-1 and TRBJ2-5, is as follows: SAVISQKPSRDICQRGTSLTIQCQVDSQVTMMFWYRQQPGQSLTLIATANQGSEATYESGFVIDKFPISRPNLTFSTLTVSNMSPEDSSIYLCSVEFWSDQTETQYFGPGTRLLVL.

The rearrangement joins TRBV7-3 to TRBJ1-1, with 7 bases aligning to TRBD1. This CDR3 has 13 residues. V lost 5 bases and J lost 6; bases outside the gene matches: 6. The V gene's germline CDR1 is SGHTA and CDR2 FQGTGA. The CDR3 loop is CASSPQGFSEAFF. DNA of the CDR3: TGTGCCAGCAGCCCACAGGGGTTCTCTGAAGCTTTCTTT.

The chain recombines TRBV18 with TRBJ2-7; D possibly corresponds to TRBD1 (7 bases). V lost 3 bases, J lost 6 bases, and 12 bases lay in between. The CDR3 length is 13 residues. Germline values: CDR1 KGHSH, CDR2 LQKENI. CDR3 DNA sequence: TGTGCCAGCTCACCCACAGGGGAGGCCGAGCAGTACTTC. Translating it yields CASSPTGEAEQYF.

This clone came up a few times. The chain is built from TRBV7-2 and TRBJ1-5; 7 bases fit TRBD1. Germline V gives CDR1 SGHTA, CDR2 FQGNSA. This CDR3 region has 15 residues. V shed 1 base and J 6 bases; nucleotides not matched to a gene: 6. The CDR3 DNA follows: TGTGCCAGCAGCTTAGGACAGGGCCTCACTCAGCCCCAGCATTTT. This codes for CASSLGQGLTQPQHF.

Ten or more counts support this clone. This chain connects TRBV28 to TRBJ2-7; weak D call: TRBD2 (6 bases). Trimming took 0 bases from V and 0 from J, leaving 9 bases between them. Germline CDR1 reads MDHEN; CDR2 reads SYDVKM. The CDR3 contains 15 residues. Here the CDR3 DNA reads TGTGCCAGCAGTTTATGGGGGAGGAGCTCCTACGAGCAGTACTTC. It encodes CASSLWGRSSYEQYF.

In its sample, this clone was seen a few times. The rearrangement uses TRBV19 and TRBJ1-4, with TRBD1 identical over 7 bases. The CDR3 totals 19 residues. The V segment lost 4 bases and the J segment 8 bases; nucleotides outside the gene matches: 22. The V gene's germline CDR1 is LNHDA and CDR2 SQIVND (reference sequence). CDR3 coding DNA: TGTGCCAGTAGTACCCGCTCGACAGGGACGATGCAACTATGGGAAAAACTGTTTTTT. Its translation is CASSTRSTGTMQLWEKLFF.

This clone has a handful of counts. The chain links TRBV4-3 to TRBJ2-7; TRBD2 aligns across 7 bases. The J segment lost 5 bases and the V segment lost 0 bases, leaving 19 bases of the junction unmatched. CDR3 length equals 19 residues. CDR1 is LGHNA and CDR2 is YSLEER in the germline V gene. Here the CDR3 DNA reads TGCGCCAGCAGCCAAGAATTCCCCCCAACCCTAGCGGAGATTAACGAGCAGTACTTC. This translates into CASSQEFPPTLAEINEQYF.

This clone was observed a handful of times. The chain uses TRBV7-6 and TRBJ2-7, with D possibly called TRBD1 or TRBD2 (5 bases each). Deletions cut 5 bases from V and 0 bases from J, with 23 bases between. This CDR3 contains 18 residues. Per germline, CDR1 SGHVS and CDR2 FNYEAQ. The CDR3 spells CASSPGLESGWGSYEQYF. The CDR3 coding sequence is TGTGCCAGCAGCCCAGGGTTAGAAAGCGGTTGGGGCTCCTACGAGCAGTACTTC.

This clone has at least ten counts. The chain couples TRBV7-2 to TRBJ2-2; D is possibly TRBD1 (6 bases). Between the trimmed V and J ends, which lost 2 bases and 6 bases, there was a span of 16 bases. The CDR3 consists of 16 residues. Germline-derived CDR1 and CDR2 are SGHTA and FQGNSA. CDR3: CASSLRGISYPGELFF. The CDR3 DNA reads TGTGCCAGCAGCTTAAGGGGGATCAGCTATCCCGGGGAGCTGTTTTTT.

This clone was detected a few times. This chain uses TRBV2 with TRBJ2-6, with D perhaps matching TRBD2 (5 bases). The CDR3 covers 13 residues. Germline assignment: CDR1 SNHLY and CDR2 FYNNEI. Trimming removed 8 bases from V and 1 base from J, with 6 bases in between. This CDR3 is CASAGSGANVLTF. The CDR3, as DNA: TGTGCCAGCGCGGGTTCTGGGGCCAACGTCCTGACTTTC.

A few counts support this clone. This CDR3 reads CASSSLTGTGGDGYTF. The CDR3 DNA follows: TGTGCCAGCAGCTCCCTTACCGGGACAGGGGGCGATGGCTACACCTTC. The chain couples TRBV5-4 to TRBJ1-2, with 12 bases that match TRBD1. This CDR3 contains 16 residues. Unmatched junction bases numbered 9, after V lost 3 bases and J lost 6 bases. Germline loops: CDR1 SGHNT, CDR2 YYREEE (reference sequence). Variable domain in full (rest from reference TRBV5-4 and TRBJ1-2): ETGVTQSPTHLIKTRGQQVTLRCSSQSGHNTVSWYQQALGQGPQFIFQYYREEENGRGNFPPRFSGLQFPNYSSELNVNALELDDSALYLCASSSLTGTGGDGYTFGSGTRLTVV.

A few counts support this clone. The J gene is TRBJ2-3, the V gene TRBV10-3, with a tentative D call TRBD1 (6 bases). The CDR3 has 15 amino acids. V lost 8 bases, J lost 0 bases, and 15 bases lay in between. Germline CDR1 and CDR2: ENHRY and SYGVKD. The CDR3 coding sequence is TGTGCCATCGCGACAGGAGGCCCTAGCACAGATACGCAGTATTTT. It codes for CAIATGGPSTDTQYF.

The CDR3 DNA reads as TGTGCCATGACTAGCCAGTCCTACAATGAGCAGTTCTTC. This codes for CAMTSQSYNEQFF. The V call is TRBV10-3, the J call TRBJ2-1; 7 bases match TRBD2. Per the germline V gene, CDR1 is ENHRY and CDR2 is SYGVKD. This CDR3 region has 13 residues. With 9 bases clipped from V and 1 base from J, the junction kept 3 bases outside the gene matches.

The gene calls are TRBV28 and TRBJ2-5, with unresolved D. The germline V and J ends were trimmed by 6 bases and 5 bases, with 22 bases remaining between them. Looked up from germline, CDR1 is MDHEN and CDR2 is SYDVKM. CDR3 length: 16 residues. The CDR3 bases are TGTGCCAGCAGCCCTCTCGAAGTTAAGCTTCGGGAGACCCAGTACTTC. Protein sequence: CASSPLEVKLRETQYF.

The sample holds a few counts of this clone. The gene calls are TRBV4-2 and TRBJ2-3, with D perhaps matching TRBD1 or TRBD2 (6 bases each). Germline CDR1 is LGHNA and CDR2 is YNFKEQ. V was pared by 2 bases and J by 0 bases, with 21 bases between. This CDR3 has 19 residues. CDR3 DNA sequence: TGTGCCAGCAGCCAAAGTAGAGGCGGAGGGGGGACTAGCACAGATACGCAGTATTTT. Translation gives CASSQSRGGGGTSTDTQYF.

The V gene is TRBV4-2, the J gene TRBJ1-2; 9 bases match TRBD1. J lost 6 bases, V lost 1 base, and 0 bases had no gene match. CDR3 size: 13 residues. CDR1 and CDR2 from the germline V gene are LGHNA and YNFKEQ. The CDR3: CASSQGTGDGYTF. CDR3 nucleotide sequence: TGTGCCAGCAGCCAAGGGACAGGGGATGGCTACACCTTC.

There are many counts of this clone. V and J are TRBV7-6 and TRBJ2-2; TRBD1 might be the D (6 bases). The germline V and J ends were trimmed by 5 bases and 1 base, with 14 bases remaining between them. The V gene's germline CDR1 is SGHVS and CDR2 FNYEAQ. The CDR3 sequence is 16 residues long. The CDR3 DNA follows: TGTGCCAGCAGCCAGGGGCCCGCGGGGAACACCGGGGAGCTGTTTTTT. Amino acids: CASSQGPAGNTGELFF.

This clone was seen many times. The CDR3 bases are TGTGCCAGCAGCGCGGGACAGGGAGTAAACTATGGCTACACCTTC. Amino acid sequence: CASSAGQGVNYGYTF. J is TRBJ1-2 and V is TRBV7-9; 9 bases agree with TRBD1. Germline V gene sequence: CDR1 SEHNR, CDR2 FQNEAQ (reference sequence). The CDR3 is 15 residues long. Unmatched junction bases numbered 6, after V lost 5 bases and J lost 2 bases.

The CDR3 DNA follows: TGTGCCAGCTCACCACCGGGGCGGGGTAACTATGGCTACACCTTC. It codes for CASSPPGRGNYGYTF. The chain links TRBV18 to TRBJ1-2, with D tentatively TRBD1 (5 bases). The germline gives CDR1 KGHSH, CDR2 LQKENI. The CDR3 totals 15 residues. The V gene lost 0 bases and the J gene lost 1 base, with 9 bases spanning the gap.

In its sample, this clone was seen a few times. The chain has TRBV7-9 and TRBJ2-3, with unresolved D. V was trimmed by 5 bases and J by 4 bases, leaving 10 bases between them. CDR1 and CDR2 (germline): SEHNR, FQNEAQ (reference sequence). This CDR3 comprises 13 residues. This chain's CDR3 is CASSLDWPDTQYF. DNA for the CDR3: TGTGCCAGCAGCCTAGACTGGCCAGATACGCAGTATTTT.

CDR3 DNA: TGCAGTGCAGCACTAGTGGATACGCAGTATTTT. As protein: CSAALVDTQYF. The chain is built from TRBV20-1 and TRBJ2-3; a weak D match, TRBD2 (5 bases). The CDR3 has 11 amino acids. V lost 6 bases and J lost 6, with 10 bases in between. Germline V gene sequence: CDR1 DFQATT, CDR2 SNEGSKA (reference sequence).

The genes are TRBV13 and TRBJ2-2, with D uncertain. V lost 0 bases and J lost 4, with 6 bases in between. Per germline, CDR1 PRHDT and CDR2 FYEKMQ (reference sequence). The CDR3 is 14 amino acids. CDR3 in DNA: TGTGCCAGCAGCTTAGGCCAGTTCACCGGGGAGCTGTTTTTT. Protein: CASSLGQFTGELFF.